This T cell receptor (beta chain) was obtained from a study of neoadjuvant anti-PD-1 for oral cavity cancer. The CDR3 loop spans 22 amino acids. The V end lost 0 bases, the J end lost 2 bases, and 32 bases lay between the germline ends. Looked up from germline, CDR1 is LNHDA and CDR2 is SQIVND (reference sequence). Method: immunoSEQ multiplex PCR; TCRdb's copy keeps in-frame clones and lacks some. The table has over 65,000 clones, roughly nine tenths seen once. Time point specified: after neoadjuvant nivolumab, at surgical resection. The chain combines TRBV19 with TRBJ2-7; the D is unclear. The sample in question was PBMCs, obtained after nivolumab (anti-PD-1) treatment. This clonotype originated in a person between 40 and 79 years old with oral cavity squamous cell carcinoma. The CDR3, as DNA: TGTGCCAGTAGTATAGATCAGGTGGGCATGAAAGCTTCGGTGGTGGACCCCTACGAGCAGTACTTC. Translating gives CASSIDQVGMKASVVDPYEQYF.